Listed below are T cell receptor beta chains from one sample, sequenced in a study of blood T cells in healthy people across ages. TCRdb processed the 5' RACE reads anew with MiXCR; each CDR3 protein has one entry. The table lists 1.5 million to 2 million distinct CDR3 sequences, roughly a third of them singletons. Sequencing was carried out using blood. These receptors all come from a woman in her thirties in good health. Each CDR3 is given with its conserved first and last residue. A D gene is named only where the DNA matches it firmly. The listing skips clone size in some rows; elsewhere it reads once, few, many or a size class.

J: TRBJ2-7; V: TRBV15; size: -; D: TRBD1; CDR3: CAASRAGTGGYEQYF; DNA: TGTGCCGCCAGCAGAGCCGGGACAGGGGGCTACGAGCAGTACTTC
J: TRBJ2-7; V: TRBV7-9; size: many; D: -; CDR3: CASSPGGVSYEQYF; DNA: TGTGCCAGCAGCCCGGGGGGCGTATCCTACGAGCAGTACTTC
J: TRBJ1-2; V: TRBV7-2; size: -; D: -; CDR3: CASSSLREPGYTF; DNA: TGTGCCAGCAGCTCCCTAAGGGAGCCGGGCTACACCTTC
J: TRBJ2-1; V: TRBV9; size: large; D: TRBD1; CDR3: CASSVRDSSYNEQFF; DNA: TGTGCCAGCAGCGTACGGGACAGCTCCTACAATGAGCAGTTCTTC
J: TRBJ2-1; V: TRBV3-1; size: once; D: TRBD2; CDR3: CASSQHRLASSYNEQFF; DNA: TGTGCCAGCAGCCAACACAGACTAGCTAGCTCCTACAATGAGCAGTTCTTC
J: TRBJ1-4; V: TRBV4-2; size: -; D: -; CDR3: CASSQDQKSGGKLFF; DNA: TGTGCCAGCAGCCAAGATCAGAAGTCCGGGGGAAAACTGTTTTTT
J: TRBJ2-1; V: TRBV20-1; size: -; D: TRBD2; CDR3: CSAWGTSGNEQFF; DNA: TGCAGTGCCTGGGGGACTAGCGGTAATGAGCAGTTCTTC
J: TRBJ2-1; V: TRBV6-5; size: -; D: -; CDR3: CASSNTGRGVYNEQFF; DNA: TGTGCCAGCAGTAACACCGGCCGGGGAGTCTACAATGAGCAGTTCTTC
J: TRBJ2-3; V: TRBV6-5; size: -; D: TRBD2; CDR3: CASIERGGGRRTQYF; DNA: TGTGCCAGCATCGAACGGGGCGGGGGGCGACGTACGCAGTATTTT
J: TRBJ1-2; V: TRBV2; size: -; D: -; CDR3: CASSEDLYSANYGYTF; DNA: TGTGCCAGCAGTGAAGATCTTTACAGTGCTAACTATGGCTACACCTTC
J: TRBJ2-3; V: TRBV2; size: few; D: -; CDR3: CASSGIIAVEDTQYF; DNA: TGTGCCAGCAGTGGAATTATAGCCGTTGAAGATACGCAGTATTTT
J: TRBJ1-6; V: TRBV15; size: -; D: -; CDR3: CATSGDRTANSPLHF; DNA: TGTGCCACCAGCGGAGATAGGACGGCCAATTCACCCCTCCACTTT
J: TRBJ2-5; V: TRBV15; size: few; D: -; CDR3: CATSRGIGADTQYF; DNA: TGTGCCACCAGCAGAGGAATAGGGGCGGACACGCAGTACTTC
J: TRBJ2-5; V: TRBV7-9; size: few; D: -; CDR3: CASSLTTSQETQYF; DNA: TGTGCCAGCAGCTTAACAACGAGTCAAGAGACCCAGTACTTC
J: TRBJ2-7; V: TRBV27; size: few; D: -; CDR3: CASSSLGASYEQYF; DNA: TGTGCCAGCAGTAGTTTAGGGGCCTCCTACGAGCAGTACTTC
J: TRBJ1-4; V: TRBV20-1; size: -; D: -; CDR3: CSASGGGYEKLFF; DNA: TGCAGTGCTAGTGGGGGGGGGTATGAAAAACTGTTTTTT
J: TRBJ1-5; V: TRBV5-1; size: few; D: -; CDR3: CASSLIKGQDYSNQPQHF; DNA: TGCGCCAGCAGCTTGATTAAGGGTCAGGATTATAGCAATCAGCCCCAGCATTTT
J: TRBJ2-5; V: TRBV3-1; size: -; D: -; CDR3: CASSQDVYGLAQYF; DNA: TGTGCCAGCAGCCAAGATGTTTACGGCCTAGCCCAGTACTTC
J: TRBJ2-5; V: TRBV3-1; size: -; D: TRBD2; CDR3: CASSPGGLADFQETQYF; DNA: TGTGCCAGCAGCCCAGGGGGACTAGCGGACTTCCAAGAGACCCAGTACTTC
J: TRBJ1-3; V: TRBV4-1; size: few; D: -; CDR3: CASSQGEEITGNTIYF; DNA: TGCGCCAGCAGCCAAGGGGAAGAAATTACTGGAAACACCATATATTTT
J: TRBJ2-1; V: TRBV27; size: -; D: TRBD2; CDR3: CASSASTSGVSSYNEQFF; DNA: TGTGCCAGCAGTGCCTCGACTAGCGGGGTTAGCTCCTACAATGAGCAGTTCTTC
J: TRBJ2-7; V: TRBV6-1; size: -; D: -; CDR3: CASSEADLRPYEQYF; DNA: TGTGCCAGCAGTGAAGCCGACCTAAGGCCCTACGAGCAGTACTTC
J: TRBJ1-2; V: TRBV7-2; size: few; D: -; CDR3: CASSPGPYRDGYTF; DNA: TGTGCCAGCAGTCCCGGGCCCTATCGGGATGGCTACACCTTC
J: TRBJ2-5; V: TRBV20-1; size: -; D: -; CDR3: CSTNSQGTQYF; DNA: TGCAGTACTAATTCCCAGGGCACCCAGTACTTC
J: TRBJ1-2; V: TRBV27; size: few; D: TRBD1; CDR3: CASSLTPRQGSAGYTF; DNA: TGTGCCAGCAGTCTCACCCCTAGACAGGGCTCGGCTGGCTACACCTTC
J: TRBJ2-3; V: TRBV6-1; size: -; D: -; CDR3: CASSELVGDSDTQYF; DNA: TGTGCCAGCAGTGAATTAGTCGGTGATTCAGATACGCAGTATTTT